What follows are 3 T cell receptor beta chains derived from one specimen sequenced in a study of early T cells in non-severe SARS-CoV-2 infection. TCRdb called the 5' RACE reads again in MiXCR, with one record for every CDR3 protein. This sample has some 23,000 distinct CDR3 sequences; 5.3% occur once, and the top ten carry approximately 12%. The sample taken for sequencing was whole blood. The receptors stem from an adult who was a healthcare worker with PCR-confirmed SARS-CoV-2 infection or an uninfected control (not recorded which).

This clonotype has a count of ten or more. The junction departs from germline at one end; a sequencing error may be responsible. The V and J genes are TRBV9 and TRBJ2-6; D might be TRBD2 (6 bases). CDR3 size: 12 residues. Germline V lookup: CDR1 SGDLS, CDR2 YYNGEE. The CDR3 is CASKGGTNVLTF. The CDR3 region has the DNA TGCGCCAGCAAGGGCGGGACCAACGTCCTGACTTTC.

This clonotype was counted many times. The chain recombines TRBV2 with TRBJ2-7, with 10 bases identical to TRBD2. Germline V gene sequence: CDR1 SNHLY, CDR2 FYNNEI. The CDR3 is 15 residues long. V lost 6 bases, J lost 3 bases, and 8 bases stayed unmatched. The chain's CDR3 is CASRLPGLAIYEQYV. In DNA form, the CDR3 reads TGTGCCAGCAGGCTTCCGGGACTAGCGATCTACGAGCAGTACGTC.

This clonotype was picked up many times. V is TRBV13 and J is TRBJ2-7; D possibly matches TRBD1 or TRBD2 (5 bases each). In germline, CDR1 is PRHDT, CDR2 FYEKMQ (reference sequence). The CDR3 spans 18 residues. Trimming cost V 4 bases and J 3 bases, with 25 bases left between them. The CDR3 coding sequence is TGTGCCAGCAGCTCCCATATCCCTGGGACGATAGGTGACTACGAGCAGTACTTC. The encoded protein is CASSSHIPGTIGDYEQYF.